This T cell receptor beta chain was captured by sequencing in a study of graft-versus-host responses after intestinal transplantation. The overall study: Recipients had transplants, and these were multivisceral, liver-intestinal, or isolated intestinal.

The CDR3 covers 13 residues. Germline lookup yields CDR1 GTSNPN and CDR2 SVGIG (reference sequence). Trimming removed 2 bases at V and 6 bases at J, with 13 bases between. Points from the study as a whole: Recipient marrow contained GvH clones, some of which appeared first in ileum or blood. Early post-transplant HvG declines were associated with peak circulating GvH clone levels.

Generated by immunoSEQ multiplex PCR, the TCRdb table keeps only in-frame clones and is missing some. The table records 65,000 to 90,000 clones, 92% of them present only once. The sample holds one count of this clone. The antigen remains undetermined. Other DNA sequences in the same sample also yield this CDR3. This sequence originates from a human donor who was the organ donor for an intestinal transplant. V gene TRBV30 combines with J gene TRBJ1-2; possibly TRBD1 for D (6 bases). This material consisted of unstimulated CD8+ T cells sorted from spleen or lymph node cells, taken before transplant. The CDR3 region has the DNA TGTGCCTGGAGTTTCGGGGGGGGCGATGGCTACACCTTC. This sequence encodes CAWSFGGGDGYTF.